This record covers a single T cell receptor beta chain. What it recognizes is unknown. The sample is drawn from a study of blood T cells in healthy people across ages. CDR3 size: 17 residues. Trimming took 7 bases from V and 0 from J; bases not matched to a gene: 14. Germline V gene data show CDR1 as ENHRY and CDR2 as SYGVKD. General study findings and limits: Higher naive T cell percentage went strongly together with higher TCR beta diversity. Older age coincided with a roughly linear decline in TCR beta diversity per million T cells.

PBMCs, at least 6 million per sample, were isolated. PCR was performed a second time for about 7 to 12 cycles using a sample-barcoded 5' primer and a J-beta primer mix. Individual samples furnished no less than 2.5 million CDR3-containing paired-end reads apiece. MiXCR was run by TCRdb on the 5' RACE reads, yielding one entry per CDR3 protein. The table includes around 1,800,000 distinct CDR3 sequences, about two fifths detected once. The sequenced material came from blood. The clonotype comes from a human donor in good health. V and J are TRBV10-3 and TRBJ1-2; 7 positions match TRBD1. CDR3 residues: CAINPRDRHGTNYGYTF. The CDR3 bases are TGTGCCATCAACCCCCGGGACAGACATGGGACTAACTATGGCTACACCTTC.